This T cell receptor beta chain stems from a study of blood T cell repertoires in COVID-19 (dated by TCRdb to 2018 to 2021). Study-level background: Samples covering the acute and convalescent phases of COVID-19 were provided by collaborators in the United States, Italy and Spain. The material from the prospective study consisted of cDNA or gDNA derived from T cells, B-cell-depleted T cells, or PBMCs. The dataset comprised deeply sampled blood TCRbeta repertoires from subjects exposed to, actively infected with, or recovered from COVID-19. The repertoires were made available in a free public database intended to serve as a resource for research on the immune response to SARS-CoV-2. Samples came from the ongoing ImmuneRACE study (first 160 participants) plus 1,254 subjects from 6 global collaborators. Sample metadata almost always included a de-identified subject ID, COVID-19 status, age in years and sex. HLA class I and class II types, where available, came from metadata supplied by the sample provider rather than from assay-based typing.

TCRbeta CDR3 regions were amplified from genomic DNA by means of the immunoSEQ Assay, a bias-controlled multiplex PCR. In the paper's pipeline: Nucleated cell counts per sample were estimated from amplification of reference gene primers within the assay. To quantify the absolute abundance of each unique TCRbeta CDR3 rearrangement, sequence reads were collapsed and filtered. For each sample, productive Simpson clonality was calculated by taking the square root of Simpson's diversity index across productive rearrangements. TCRdb took over this immuneACCESS table, retaining in-frame rearrangements with V and J assigned. Such tables are incomplete; in checked studies, under half of the missing clones stem from an unresolved V gene, and the remainder is unexplained. The V and J calls and clone size are taken from that table; D and trimming were inferred from the DNA. The sample table shows approximately 100,000 clones, and 70% to 90% are seen once. The ten largest clones capture about 1.1% of the sample.

From the cysteine through the phenylalanine, the CDR3 covers 16 amino acids. Only the CDR3 DNA stays, 48 bases, in frame from base 1. The V end gives up 1 base and the J end 2 bases, leaving 4 bases in the junction not matched to a gene. The CDR1 and CDR2 encoded by the germline V gene are LGHNT and FRNRAP. A remark on this clone: The specificity of this receptor is unknown. Base qualities are not at hand, and no much larger clone is one base apart.

Each collaborating institution followed its own protocols to collect whole blood in K2EDTA tubes. For TCRbeta analysis, collaborators shipped samples in one of three forms: frozen whole blood, isolated PBMCs, or DNA extracted from either of those sample types. General conclusions and limits of the study: How much clinical and demographic metadata was included differed by source and by participant, and the metadata was provided uncurated.

The clonotype originates from a human donor in a cohort sampled during active COVID-19. The material sequenced was peripheral blood. The sequence joins TRBV12-5 to TRBJ1-5, with TRBD1 matching 8 junction bases. CDR3 reads: CASGLDQGAGNQPQHF. The bases are TGTGCTAGTGGTTTGGACCAGGGGGCGGGCAATCAGCCCCAGCATTTT.